A single sample is the source of the 17 T cell receptor beta chains below, sequenced in a study of CD8 T cells in Susac syndrome. Random-hexamer reverse transcription was applied to about 0.5 to 1 ug RNA. From the immunoSEQ multiplex PCR reads, TCRdb called clonotypes with MiXCR, one entry per CDR3 protein. The sample lists about 290,000 distinct CDR3 sequences, approximately 89% occurring once. Sequencing was performed on CD8+ T cells from PBMCs. The receptors were gathered from a human donor with multiple sclerosis.

J is TRBJ2-5 and V is TRBV6-2 or TRBV6-3, with D perhaps matching TRBD2 (6 bases). Germline-derived CDR1 and CDR2 are MNHEY and SVGEGT. CDR3 length equals 14 residues. The V and J ends lost 2 bases and 1 base respectively, with 8 bases between them. The CDR3 protein is CASSYRDFQETQYF. The CDR3 DNA reads as TGTGCCAGCAGTTACCGGGACTTCCAAGAGACCCAGTACTTC.

The chain joins TRBV24-1 to TRBJ2-1; TRBD1 is a possible D gene (6 bases). CDR1 is KGHDR, CDR2 SFDVKD, per germline. V dropped 0 bases and J dropped 3 bases, with 11 bases sitting between them. The CDR3 runs to 16 residues. CDR3 coding DNA: TGTGCCACCAGTGATTTGGGGGGCTCTCACTACAATGAGCAGTTCTTC. Its translation is CATSDLGGSHYNEQFF.

V is TRBV4-2 and J is TRBJ2-7; TRBD2 matches at 9 bases. Germline V lookup: CDR1 LGHNA, CDR2 YNFKEQ. The CDR3 length is 14 residues. Trimming cost V 4 bases and J 4 bases; bases outside gene matches: 5. Written as DNA, the CDR3 is TGTGCCAGCAGCCCTCGGACTAGCGTGTACGAGCAGTACTTC. Amino acids: CASSPRTSVYEQYF.

The chain employs TRBV2 and TRBJ2-1; tentatively, D is TRBD2 (5 bases). V shed 7 bases and J shed 0 bases, with 16 bases lying between them. The CDR3 has 16 residues. Germline values: CDR1 SNHLY, CDR2 FYNNEI. CDR3 sequence reads: CASTLSRGPSYNEQFF. The CDR3 nucleotides read TGTGCCAGCACTCTCTCCCGGGGTCCCTCCTACAATGAGCAGTTCTTC.

This clonotype was picked up a small number of times. The gene calls are TRBV10-2 and TRBJ1-5; no clear D. Trimming took off 5 bases at V and 4 bases at J, with 9 bases between the two ends. Germline V CDR1 and CDR2: WSHSY, SAAADI. The CDR3 has 13 amino acids. CDR3 sequence reads: CASSLAENQPQHF. The CDR3 region has the DNA TGCGCCAGCAGTCTGGCGGAAAATCAGCCCCAGCATTTT.

This clonotype occurred a few times. The CDR3 protein is CASSPWGTDTQYF. CDR3 sequence (DNA): TGTGCCAGCTCACCATGGGGGACAGATACGCAGTATTTT. The V call is TRBV18, the J call TRBJ2-3; D is perhaps TRBD1 or TRBD2 (5 bases each). V was clipped by 2 bases and J by 3 bases, with 6 bases between them. This CDR3 spans 13 amino acids. Germline CDR1 reads KGHSH; CDR2 reads LQKENI.

The chain recombines TRBV7-6 with TRBJ2-1; no clear D gene. CDR3 length: 16 amino acids. The V gene lost 1 base and the J gene lost 5 bases, with 15 bases spanning the gap. CDR1 SGHVS and CDR2 FNYEAQ come from the germline V gene. The CDR3 region has the DNA TGTGCCAGCAGCTTAGATACTTATCCGCCCAACAATGAGCAGTTCTTC. Translating gives CASSLDTYPPNNEQFF.

The genes are TRBV23-1 and TRBJ2-7; D is possibly TRBD1 (6 bases). TRBV23-1 is an ORF; its function is uncertain. The CDR3 has 15 residues. Trimming shortened V by 0 bases and J by 6 bases, and 15 bases separated the two germline ends. CDR3 nucleotide sequence: TGCGCCAGCAGTCAATCGATAGCAGGGGTAGCCGAGCAGTACTTC. Translation gives CASSQSIAGVAEQYF.

CDR3 sequence (DNA): TGTGCCAGCAGCGCCCGCCTTGAAAAAGATACGCAGTATTTT. Protein sequence: CASSARLEKDTQYF. The rearrangement links TRBV9 to TRBJ2-3; D remains ambiguous. V dropped 3 bases and J dropped 5 bases, with 13 bases sitting between them. The CDR3 extends over 14 amino acids. The germline CDR1 and CDR2 sequences are SGDLS and YYNGEE.

The CDR3 DNA follows: TGTGCCAGCAGGTCTGGATCCGGCGGCTACACCTTC. Its translation: CASRSGSGGYTF. The chain employs TRBV12-3 or TRBV12-4 and TRBJ1-2; D call uncertain. The CDR3 runs 12 residues. Trimming took 6 bases from V and 8 from J, leaving 13 bases between them.

V gene TRBV29-1 combines with J gene TRBJ2-7; 10 bases fit TRBD1. The CDR3 is 16 residues long. The ends lost 3 bases at V and 2 bases at J; junction bases unmatched: 10. CDR1 is SQVTM and CDR2 is ANQGSEA in the germline V gene. The CDR3 sequence: CSVDFVRDRGTYEQYF. CDR3 coding DNA: TGCAGCGTTGATTTTGTCCGGGACAGGGGAACCTACGAGCAGTACTTC.

The chain uses TRBV5-4 and TRBJ2-3, with D possibly TRBD2 on 5 matching bases. This CDR3 comprises 13 residues. Germline V gene sequence: CDR1 SGHNT, CDR2 YYREEE (reference sequence). The V end was cut by 0 bases, the J end by 4 bases, with 6 bases between. The CDR3 DNA follows: TGTGCCAGCAGCTTGGCTAGCCCAGATACGCAGTATTTT. It specifies CASSLASPDTQYF.

The chain links TRBV27 to TRBJ1-6; tentative D call: TRBD1 (6 bases). Per germline, CDR1 MNHEY and CDR2 SMNVEV (reference sequence). The CDR3 is 12 amino acids. DNA of the CDR3: TGTGCTTCTCAGGGGTACAATTCACCCCTCCACTTT. Amino acids: CASQGYNSPLHF.

The rearrangement uses TRBV30 and TRBJ2-7, with 9 bases identical to TRBD1. There are 15 residues in the CDR3. V dropped 1 base and J dropped 3; count of bases not matched to a gene: 7. The germline gives CDR1 GTSNPN, CDR2 SVGIG (reference sequence). Written as DNA, the CDR3 is TGTGCCTGGAGTGAGGGACAGGGCCTCCTCTACGAGCAGTACTTC. It translates to CAWSEGQGLLYEQYF.

The gene calls are TRBV4-3 and TRBJ2-1; the D gene is possibly TRBD1 (6 bases). V was trimmed by 1 base and J by 5 bases, leaving 6 bases between them. CDR1 is LGHNA, CDR2 YSLEER, per germline. The CDR3 is 13 amino acids. The CDR3 region has the DNA TGCGCCAGCAGCCAAGGGGGGCACAATGAGCAGTTCTTC. Amino acid sequence: CASSQGGHNEQFF.

The rearrangement joins TRBV28 to TRBJ2-7; D not certain. V was clipped by 11 bases and J by 3 bases, with 11 bases between them. The CDR3 totals 11 residues. Germline values: CDR1 MDHEN, CDR2 SYDVKM. In nucleotides, the CDR3 is TGTGCCGTGGAACAGAGCTACGAGCAGTACTTC. The encoded protein is CAVEQSYEQYF.

V is TRBV11-2 and J is TRBJ1-1; D is unresolved. The CDR3 covers 14 residues. Germline-derived CDR1 and CDR2 are SGHAT and FQNNGV. The ends were cut back, 6 bases at V and 1 base at J, with 12 bases in the middle. CDR3 loop: CASSHERENTEAFF. The CDR3 nucleotides are TGTGCCAGCAGTCATGAAAGGGAGAACACTGAAGCTTTCTTT.